The 18 T cell receptor beta chains below were found in one sample sequenced in a study of identical twins. TCRdb passed the 5' RACE reads through MiXCR, listing each CDR3 protein once. Among 500,000 to 550,000 distinct CDR3 sequences, under 25% were seen once, and the ten largest hold about 0.91%. The data were also submitted as part of a second study, on T cells expressing NK-cell markers.

Source material: CD4+ T cells sorted from blood. All receptors derive from a woman under 30 in good health.

This clonotype was counted a few times. The genes are TRBV12-3 or TRBV12-4 and TRBJ1-5; D gene ambiguous. CDR3 size: 13 residues. Trimming pared 0 bases from V and 4 bases from J, leaving 4 bases between. In nucleotides, the CDR3 is TGTGCCAGCAGTTTAGCCAGGAATCAGCCCCAGCATTTT. Translating gives CASSLARNQPQHF.

This clonotype occurred a few times. This chain links TRBV7-2 with TRBJ2-3; D not resolved. CDR3 size: 14 residues. The V end was cut by 5 bases, the J end by 1 base, with 10 bases between. Germline V CDR1 and CDR2: SGHTA, FQGNSA. The CDR3 region is CASSRLGGTDTQYF. Written as DNA, the CDR3 is TGTGCCAGCAGCCGATTAGGAGGCACAGATACGCAGTATTTT.

This clonotype has ten or more counts. This rearrangement joins TRBV20-1 to TRBJ1-6, with 9 bases aligning to TRBD1. Germline trimming cut 6 bases from V and 8 bases from J; bases unmatched to any gene: 14. Germline V gene data show CDR1 as DFQATT and CDR2 as SNEGSKA (reference sequence). The CDR3 totals 16 residues. CDR3 in amino acids: CSAKRAHRGPDSPLHF. The CDR3 DNA follows: TGCAGTGCAAAACGCGCCCACAGGGGGCCGGATTCACCCCTCCACTTT.

This clonotype occurred a few times. The V gene is TRBV20-1, the J gene TRBJ2-1; weak D call: TRBD1 (5 bases). The germline gives CDR1 DFQATT, CDR2 SNEGSKA (reference sequence). The CDR3 contains 16 residues. Trimming took off 1 base at V and 5 bases at J, with 18 bases between the two ends. This CDR3 is CSARVQGIGLHNEQFF. The DNA of the CDR3 is TGCAGTGCTAGAGTCCAGGGTATAGGGCTTCACAATGAGCAGTTCTTC.

V and J are TRBV20-1 and TRBJ2-4; D ambiguous. V was trimmed by 1 base and J by 8 bases, leaving 12 bases between them. This CDR3 spans 13 amino acids. CDR1 DFQATT and CDR2 SNEGSKA come from the germline V gene (reference sequence). CDR3 DNA sequence: TGCAGTGCTAGAGTTTCGGTGTGGGACATTCAGTACTTC. Protein: CSARVSVWDIQYF.

This clonotype appeared a few times. J is TRBJ2-4 and V is TRBV2, with D unresolved. CDR1 and CDR2 from the germline V gene are SNHLY and FYNNEI. Trimming removed 5 bases from V and 8 bases from J, with 16 bases in between. The CDR3 contains 14 residues. CDR3 DNA: TGTGCCAGCAGTCCCTACCTTTACGCCGACATTCAGTACTTC. This translates into CASSPYLYADIQYF.

This chain links TRBV29-1 with TRBJ2-1; 11 positions agree with TRBD1. The V and J ends lost 8 bases and 15 bases, in that order; junction bases with no gene match: 9. This CDR3 is 11 amino acids long. Germline V gene sequence: CDR1 SQVTM, CDR2 ANQGSEA. CDR3 amino acids: CSLGTGGTLFF. The DNA for the CDR3 is TGCAGCCTCGGGACAGGGGGGACGTTGTTCTTC.

The CDR3 is CSATRDRGMYF. CDR3 in DNA: TGCAGTGCTACTCGGGACAGGGGGATGTATTTT. V usage is TRBV20-1 and J usage is TRBJ2-3; 11 nucleotides match TRBD1. With V trimmed by 4 bases and J by 14 bases, 5 bases remained unmatched. The CDR3 runs to 11 residues. In germline, CDR1 is DFQATT, CDR2 SNEGSKA (reference sequence).

There are a few counts of this clonotype. This chain joins TRBV12-3 or TRBV12-4 and TRBJ1-3; D is uncertain. Trimming took 2 bases from V and 3 from J, leaving 8 bases between them. This CDR3 region has 14 residues. The CDR3 DNA reads TGTGCCAGCAGTTTACAGCTGATTGGAAACACCATATATTTT. Its protein is CASSLQLIGNTIYF.

This clonotype was seen ten or more times. This chain uses TRBV5-1 with TRBJ1-2, with D unresolved. V lost 0 bases and J 6 bases, leaving 12 bases between the germline ends. Germline CDR1 and CDR2: SGHRS and YFSETQ. The CDR3 has 14 amino acids. The CDR3 nucleotides read TGCGCCAGCAGCTTGGAAGGGTCGGAGGATGGCTACACCTTC. This gives the protein CASSLEGSEDGYTF. Full variable domain (rest looked up from reference TRBV5-1 and TRBJ1-2): KAGVTQTPRYLIKTRGQQVTLSCSPISGHRSVSWYQQTPGQGLQFLFEYFSETQRNKGNFPGRFSGRQFSNSRSEMNVSTLELGDSALYLCASSLEGSEDGYTFGSGTRLTVV.

The V gene is TRBV6-1, the J gene TRBJ2-2, with D hard to call. The length of the CDR3 is 15 residues. The germline gives CDR1 MNHNS, CDR2 SASEGT. The V gene lost 5 bases and the J gene lost 4 bases, with 14 bases spanning the gap. The DNA of the CDR3 is TGTGCCAGCAGTCAGAGTTTGGTGGGCACCGGGGAGCTGTTTTTT. This gives the protein CASSQSLVGTGELFF.

This chain joins TRBV9 and TRBJ2-7; maybe TRBD2 (6 bases). This CDR3 is built from 16 residues. In germline, CDR1 is SGDLS, CDR2 YYNGEE. The ends were cut back, 0 bases at V and 9 bases at J, with 22 bases in the middle. The CDR3 DNA follows: TGTGCCAGCAGCGTAGATGGAGGGCAGACCTCCCGATGGCAGTACTTC. This codes for CASSVDGGQTSRWQYF.

A few counts support this clonotype. The chain links TRBV21-1 to TRBJ2-1; the table names TRBD2, a call not compared with the DNA. TRBV21-1 is termed a pseudogene. The CDR3 extends over 15 amino acids. CDR3 sequence reads: CASSRTSGDDNEQFF. In DNA, the CDR3 is TGTGCCAGCAGCAGAACTAGCGGGGACGACAATGAGCAGTTCTTC.

This clonotype appeared many times. The chain couples TRBV5-1 to TRBJ2-5; D is unresolved. The CDR3 is 13 residues long. CDR1 is SGHRS, CDR2 YFSETQ, per germline. The V gene lost 4 bases and the J gene lost 2 bases, with 9 bases spanning the gap. CDR3 sequence (DNA): TGCGCCAGCAGCGCCAACCAGCAAGAGACCCAGTACTTC. This sequence encodes CASSANQQETQYF.

This clonotype was observed a few times. The chain links TRBV5-1 to TRBJ1-6; D perhaps matches TRBD1 (5 bases). V shed 6 bases and J shed 5 bases, with 15 bases lying between them. The CDR3 covers 15 residues. CDR1 and CDR2 from the germline V gene are SGHRS and YFSETQ. The DNA for the CDR3 is TGCGCCAGCACCCGGGGGAACGTGGATAATTCACCCCTCCACTTT. Translated, it gives CASTRGNVDNSPLHF.

In this sample, this clonotype turned up a few times. The chain uses TRBV29-1 and TRBJ2-7; TRBD2 aligns across 7 bases. Germline V gives CDR1 SQVTM, CDR2 ANQGSEA. V was clipped by 4 bases and J by 3 bases; unmatched bases: 6. The CDR3 is made up of 13 amino acids. The CDR3 here is CSVVTGTNYEQYF. CDR3 nucleotides: TGCAGCGTTGTGACCGGGACTAACTACGAGCAGTACTTC.

The chain has TRBV14 and TRBJ2-5; D is unclear. Germline V CDR1 and CDR2: SGHDN, FVKESK. The V end was cut by 0 bases, the J end by 8 bases, with 7 bases between. The CDR3 covers 12 residues. The CDR3 nucleotides read TGTGCCAGCAGCCAAGATTCTTCCACCCAGTACTTC. Its translation: CASSQDSSTQYF. Based on the CDR3 plus reference TRBV14 and TRBJ2-5, the full variable domain is EAGVTQFPSHSVIEKGQTVTLRCDPISGHDNLYWYRRVMGKEIKFLLHFVKESKQDESGMPNNRFLAERTGGTYSTLKVQPAELEDSGVYFCASSQDSSTQYFGPGTRLLVL.

This rearrangement joins TRBV12-3 or TRBV12-4 to TRBJ2-2, with TRBD2 matching over 16 bases. The CDR3 consists of 22 residues. V was clipped by 2 bases and J by 3 bases; unmatched bases: 15. The CDR3, as DNA: TGTGCCAGCAGTTTACTCCCTCCGGGACTAGCGGGAGGGCCAGTATACACCGGGGAGCTGTTTTTT. Its protein is CASSLLPPGLAGGPVYTGELFF.